The following is a TCR beta chain sequence with its context. Its target is not known. CDR1 LGHDT and CDR2 YNNKEL come from the germline V gene (reference sequence). The CDR3 loop spans 13 amino acids. V lost 1 base and J 4 bases, leaving 7 bases between the germline ends. The data belong to a study of type 1 regulatory T cells. Using its own MiXCR run on the reads, TCRdb lists one record per CDR3 protein. Of some 60,000 distinct CDR3 sequences in the sample, 55% to 65% were seen once. The clonotype comes from a human donor in good health. Sequenced input: cultured non-Tr1 T cells, either the whole culture or a sorted T cell fraction (not recorded which). The rearrangement joins TRBV3-1 to TRBJ2-5; D is possibly TRBD2 (6 bases). CDR3 nucleotide sequence: TGTGCCAGCAGCCAAGTGGGAGGAGAGACCCAGTACTTC. It translates to CASSQVGGETQYF.